This TCR beta chain was captured in a study of blood T cell repertoires in COVID-19. Germline-derived CDR1 and CDR2 are LNHDA and SQIVND (reference sequence). The CDR3 is 13 amino acids. V dropped 6 bases and J dropped 4; count of bases not matched to a gene: 5. Clones were read by immunoSEQ multiplex PCR, and TCRdb kept only the in-frame ones, dropping some. Here the sample spans about 26,000 clones, under 90% being singletons. The TCR was taken from a human donor in a cohort sampled during active COVID-19. The chain combines TRBV19 with TRBJ2-5; 7 nucleotides match TRBD1. The specimen was peripheral blood. In DNA, the CDR3 is TGTGCCAGTAGCGAGACAGGGAGAGAGACCCAGTACTTC. It is translated as CASSETGRETQYF.